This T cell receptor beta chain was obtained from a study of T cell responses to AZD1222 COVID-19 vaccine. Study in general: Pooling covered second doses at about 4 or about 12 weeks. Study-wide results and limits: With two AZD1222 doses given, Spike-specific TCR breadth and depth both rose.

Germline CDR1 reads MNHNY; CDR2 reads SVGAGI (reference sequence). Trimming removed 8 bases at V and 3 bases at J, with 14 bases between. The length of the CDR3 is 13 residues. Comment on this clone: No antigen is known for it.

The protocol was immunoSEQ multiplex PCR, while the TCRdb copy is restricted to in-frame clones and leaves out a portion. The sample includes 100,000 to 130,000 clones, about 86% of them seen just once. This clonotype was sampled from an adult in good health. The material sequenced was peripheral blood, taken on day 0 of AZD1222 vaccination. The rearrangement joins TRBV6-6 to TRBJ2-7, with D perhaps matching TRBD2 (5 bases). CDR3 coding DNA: TGTGCCAGCCGGGATTCGAAGGACTACGAGCAGTACTTC. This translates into CASRDSKDYEQYF.